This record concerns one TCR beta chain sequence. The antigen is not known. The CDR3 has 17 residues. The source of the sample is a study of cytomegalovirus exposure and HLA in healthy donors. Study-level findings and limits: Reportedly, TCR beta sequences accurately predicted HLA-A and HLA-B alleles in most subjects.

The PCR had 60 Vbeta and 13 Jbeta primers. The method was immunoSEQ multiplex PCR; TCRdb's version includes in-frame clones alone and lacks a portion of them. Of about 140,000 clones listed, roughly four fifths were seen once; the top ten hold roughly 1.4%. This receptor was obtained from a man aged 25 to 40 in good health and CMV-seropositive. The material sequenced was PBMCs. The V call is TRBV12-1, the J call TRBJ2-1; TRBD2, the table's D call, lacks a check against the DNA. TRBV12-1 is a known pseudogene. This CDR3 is CASSSESTSGSNNEQFF. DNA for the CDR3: TGTGCCAGCAGCTCCGAATCAACTAGCGGGAGTAATAATGAGCAGTTCTTC.